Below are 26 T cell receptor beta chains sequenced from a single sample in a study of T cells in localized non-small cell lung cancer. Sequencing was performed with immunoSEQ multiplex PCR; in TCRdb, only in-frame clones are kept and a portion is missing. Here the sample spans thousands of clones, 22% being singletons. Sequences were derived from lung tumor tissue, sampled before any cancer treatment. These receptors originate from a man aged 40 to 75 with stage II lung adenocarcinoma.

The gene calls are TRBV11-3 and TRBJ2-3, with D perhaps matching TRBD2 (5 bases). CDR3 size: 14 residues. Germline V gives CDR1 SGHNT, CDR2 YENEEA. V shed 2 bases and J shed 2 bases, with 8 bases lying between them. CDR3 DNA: TGTGCCAGCAGCTTAAGCGGATACACAGATACGCAGTATTTT. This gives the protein CASSLSGYTDTQYF.

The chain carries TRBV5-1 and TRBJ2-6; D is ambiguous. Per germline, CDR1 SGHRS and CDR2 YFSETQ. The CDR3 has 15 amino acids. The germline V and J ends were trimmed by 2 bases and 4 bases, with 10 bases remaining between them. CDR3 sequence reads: CASSFILRGANVLTF. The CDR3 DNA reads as TGCGCCAGCAGCTTCATCCTGAGGGGGGCCAACGTCCTGACTTTC.

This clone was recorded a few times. The CDR3 coding sequence is TGTGCCAGCAGCTTAGGTGGGGAGTTCGGGGCCAACGTCCTGACTTTC. Its translation is CASSLGGEFGANVLTF. The chain uses TRBV11-3 and TRBJ2-6; perhaps TRBD2 as D (5 bases). V gave up 1 base and J gave up 4 bases, with 11 bases separating them. This CDR3 contains 16 residues. CDR1 and CDR2 from the germline V gene are SGHNT and YENEEA.

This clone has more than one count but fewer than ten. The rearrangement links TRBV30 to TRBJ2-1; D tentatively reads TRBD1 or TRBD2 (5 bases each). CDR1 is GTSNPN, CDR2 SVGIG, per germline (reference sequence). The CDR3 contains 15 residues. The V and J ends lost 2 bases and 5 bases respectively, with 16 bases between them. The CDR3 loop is CAWSPMWGSHNEQFF. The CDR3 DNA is TGTGCCTGGAGTCCCATGTGGGGGTCCCACAATGAGCAGTTCTTC.

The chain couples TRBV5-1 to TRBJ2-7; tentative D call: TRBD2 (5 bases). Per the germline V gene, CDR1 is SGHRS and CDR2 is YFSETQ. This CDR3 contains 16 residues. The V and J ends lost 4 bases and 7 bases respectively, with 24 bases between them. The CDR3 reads CASSLARARESGEQYF. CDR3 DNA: TGCGCCAGCAGCCTCGCGAGGGCTCGGGAATCGGGAGAGCAGTACTTC.

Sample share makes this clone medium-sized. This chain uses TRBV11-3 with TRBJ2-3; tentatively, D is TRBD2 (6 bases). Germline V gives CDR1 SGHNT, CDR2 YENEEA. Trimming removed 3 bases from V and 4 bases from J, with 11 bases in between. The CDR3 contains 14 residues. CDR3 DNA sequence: TGTGCCAGCAGCTTGGGGGGAATGTCAGATACGCAGTATTTT. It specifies CASSLGGMSDTQYF.

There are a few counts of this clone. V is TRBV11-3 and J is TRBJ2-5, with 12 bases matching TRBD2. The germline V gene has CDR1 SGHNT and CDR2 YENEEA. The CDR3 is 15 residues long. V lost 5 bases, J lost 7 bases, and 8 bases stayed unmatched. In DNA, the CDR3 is TGTGCCAGCAGCCCCCGGACTAGCGGGATGAGGACCCAGTACTTC. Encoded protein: CASSPRTSGMRTQYF.

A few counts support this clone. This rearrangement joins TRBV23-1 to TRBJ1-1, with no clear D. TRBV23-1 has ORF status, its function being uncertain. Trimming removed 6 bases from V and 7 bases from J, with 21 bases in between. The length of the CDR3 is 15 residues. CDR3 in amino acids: CASSHAQGGFGEAFF. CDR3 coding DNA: TGCGCCAGCAGCCACGCTCAAGGAGGATTTGGTGAAGCTTTCTTT.

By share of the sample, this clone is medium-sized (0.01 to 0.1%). The CDR3 nucleotides read TGTGCCAGCAGCTTAACCGAAGTACGCCCTGGGGATACGCAGTATTTT. Protein: CASSLTEVRPGDTQYF. V is TRBV11-3 and J is TRBJ2-3; D is uncertain. The CDR3 runs 16 residues. Trimming took off 2 bases at V and 6 bases at J, with 18 bases between the two ends. Germline V lookup: CDR1 SGHNT, CDR2 YENEEA.

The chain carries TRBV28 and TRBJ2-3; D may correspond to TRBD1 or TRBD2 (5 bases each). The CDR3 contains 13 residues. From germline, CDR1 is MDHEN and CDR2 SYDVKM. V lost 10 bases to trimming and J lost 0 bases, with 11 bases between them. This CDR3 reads CATERGSTDTQYF. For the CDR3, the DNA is TGTGCCACCGAGAGGGGTAGCACAGATACGCAGTATTTT.

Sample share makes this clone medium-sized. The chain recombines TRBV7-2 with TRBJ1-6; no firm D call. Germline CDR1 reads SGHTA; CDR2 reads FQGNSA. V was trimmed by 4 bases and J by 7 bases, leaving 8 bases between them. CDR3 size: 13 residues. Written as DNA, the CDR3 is TGTGCCAGCAGCTCCGCGGGGAATTCACCCCTCCACTTT. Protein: CASSSAGNSPLHF.

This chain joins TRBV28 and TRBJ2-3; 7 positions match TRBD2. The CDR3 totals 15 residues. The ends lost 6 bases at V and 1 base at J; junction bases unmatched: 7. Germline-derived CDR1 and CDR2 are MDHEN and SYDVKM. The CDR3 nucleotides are TGTGCCAGCAGGGTACGGGCGGGGGGCACAGATACGCAGTATTTT. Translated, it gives CASRVRAGGTDTQYF.

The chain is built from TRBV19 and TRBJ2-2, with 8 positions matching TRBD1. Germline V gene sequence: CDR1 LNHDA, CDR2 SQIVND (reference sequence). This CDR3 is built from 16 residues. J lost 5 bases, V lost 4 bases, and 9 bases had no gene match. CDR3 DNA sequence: TGTGCCAGTAGTAACCTCGGACAGGGAATGACCGGGGAGCTGTTTTTT. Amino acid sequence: CASSNLGQGMTGELFF.

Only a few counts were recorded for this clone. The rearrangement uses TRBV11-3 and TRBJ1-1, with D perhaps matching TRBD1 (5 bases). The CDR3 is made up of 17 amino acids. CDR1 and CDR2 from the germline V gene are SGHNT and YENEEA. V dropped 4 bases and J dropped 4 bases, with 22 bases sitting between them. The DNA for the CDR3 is TGTGCCAGCAGCTCCCGGGTGGGCAGGGCTGTCGGCACTGAAGCTTTCTTT. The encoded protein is CASSSRVGRAVGTEAFF.

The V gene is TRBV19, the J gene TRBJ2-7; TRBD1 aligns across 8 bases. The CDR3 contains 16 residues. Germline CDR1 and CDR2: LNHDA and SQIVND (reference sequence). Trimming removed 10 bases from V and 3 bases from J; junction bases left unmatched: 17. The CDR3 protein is CATYPSGQGGLYEQYF. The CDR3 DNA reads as TGTGCCACGTACCCCTCTGGACAGGGAGGTCTCTACGAGCAGTACTTC.

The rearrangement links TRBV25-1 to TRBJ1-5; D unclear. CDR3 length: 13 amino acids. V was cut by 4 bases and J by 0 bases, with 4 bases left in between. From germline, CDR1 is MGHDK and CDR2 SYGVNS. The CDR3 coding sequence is TGTGCCAGCAGTGCCAATAGCAATCAGCCCCAGCATTTT. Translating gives CASSANSNQPQHF.

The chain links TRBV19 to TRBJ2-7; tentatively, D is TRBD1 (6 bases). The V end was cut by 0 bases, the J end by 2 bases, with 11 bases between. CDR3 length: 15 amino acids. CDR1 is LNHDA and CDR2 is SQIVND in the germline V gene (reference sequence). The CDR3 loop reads CASSIDGRGPYEQYF. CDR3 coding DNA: TGTGCCAGTAGTATAGACGGCAGGGGTCCCTACGAGCAGTACTTC.

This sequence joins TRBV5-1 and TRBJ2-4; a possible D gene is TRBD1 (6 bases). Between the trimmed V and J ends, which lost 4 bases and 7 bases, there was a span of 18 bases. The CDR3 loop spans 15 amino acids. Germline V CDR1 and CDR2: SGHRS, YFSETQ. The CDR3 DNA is TGCGCCAGCAGCCATGAGGGCATAGGACAGAACATTCAGTACTTC. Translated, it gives CASSHEGIGQNIQYF. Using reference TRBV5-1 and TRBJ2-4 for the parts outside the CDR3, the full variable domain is KAGVTQTPRYLIKTRGQQVTLSCSPISGHRSVSWYQQTPGQGLQFLFEYFSETQRNKGNFPGRFSGRQFSNSRSEMNVSTLELGDSALYLCASSHEGIGQNIQYFGAGTRLSVL.

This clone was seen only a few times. CDR3 sequence (DNA): TGTGCCAGTAGTACAAACCGGGACGACTATAGCAATCAGCCCCAGCATTTT. Its protein product is CASSTNRDDYSNQPQHF. V gene TRBV19 combines with J gene TRBJ1-5, with D tentatively TRBD1 (5 bases). Trimming shortened V by 4 bases and J by 0 bases, and 16 bases separated the two germline ends. The CDR3 is 17 residues long. From germline, CDR1 is LNHDA and CDR2 SQIVND (reference sequence).

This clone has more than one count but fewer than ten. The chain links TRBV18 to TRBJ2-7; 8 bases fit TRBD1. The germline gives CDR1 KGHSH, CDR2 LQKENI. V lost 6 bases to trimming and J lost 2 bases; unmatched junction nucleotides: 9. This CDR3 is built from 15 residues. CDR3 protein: CASSQGDRTTYEQYF. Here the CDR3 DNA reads TGTGCCAGCTCCCAGGGGGACAGGACTACCTACGAGCAGTACTTC.

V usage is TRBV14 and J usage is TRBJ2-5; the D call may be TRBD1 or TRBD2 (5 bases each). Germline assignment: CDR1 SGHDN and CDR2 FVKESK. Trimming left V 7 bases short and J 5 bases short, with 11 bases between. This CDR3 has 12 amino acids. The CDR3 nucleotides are TGTGCCAGCAATCGGGGCGGGGAGACCCAGTACTTC. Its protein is CASNRGGETQYF.

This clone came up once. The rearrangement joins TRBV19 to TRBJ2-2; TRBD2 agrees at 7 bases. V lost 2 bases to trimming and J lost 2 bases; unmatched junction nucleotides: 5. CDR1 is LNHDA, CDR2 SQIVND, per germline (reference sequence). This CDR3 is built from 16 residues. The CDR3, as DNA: TGTGCCAGTAGTATACCAGCGGGGTCTAACACCGGGGAGCTGTTTTTT. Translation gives CASSIPAGSNTGELFF.

CDR3 sequence (DNA): TGTGCCAGCAGCCAAGAAGGTACAAGAGCCTATAATTCACCCCTCCACTTT. Its protein is CASSQEGTRAYNSPLHF. The V gene is TRBV14, the J gene TRBJ1-6; D is unclear. V dropped 0 bases and J dropped 2 bases, with 11 bases sitting between them. The germline gives CDR1 SGHDN, CDR2 FVKESK. The CDR3 is 17 amino acids.

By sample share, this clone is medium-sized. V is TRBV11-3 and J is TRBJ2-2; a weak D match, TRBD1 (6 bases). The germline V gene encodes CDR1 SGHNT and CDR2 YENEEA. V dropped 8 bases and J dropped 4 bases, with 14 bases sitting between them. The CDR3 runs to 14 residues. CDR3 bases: TGTGCCAGCTGGAAGACAGGTATCACCGGGGAGCTGTTTTTT. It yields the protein CASWKTGITGELFF.

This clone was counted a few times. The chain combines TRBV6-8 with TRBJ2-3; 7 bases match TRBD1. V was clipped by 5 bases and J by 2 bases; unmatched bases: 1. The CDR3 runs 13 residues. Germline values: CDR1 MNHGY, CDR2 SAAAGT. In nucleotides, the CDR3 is TGTGCCAGCAGTGACAGGGCCACAGATACGCAGTATTTT. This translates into CASSDRATDTQYF.

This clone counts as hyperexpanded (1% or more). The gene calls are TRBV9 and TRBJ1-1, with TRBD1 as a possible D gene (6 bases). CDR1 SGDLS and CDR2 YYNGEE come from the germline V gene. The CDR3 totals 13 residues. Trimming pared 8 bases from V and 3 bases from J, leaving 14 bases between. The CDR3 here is CASTLGGYTEAFF. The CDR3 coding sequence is TGTGCCAGTACTTTAGGGGGATACACTGAAGCTTTCTTT.